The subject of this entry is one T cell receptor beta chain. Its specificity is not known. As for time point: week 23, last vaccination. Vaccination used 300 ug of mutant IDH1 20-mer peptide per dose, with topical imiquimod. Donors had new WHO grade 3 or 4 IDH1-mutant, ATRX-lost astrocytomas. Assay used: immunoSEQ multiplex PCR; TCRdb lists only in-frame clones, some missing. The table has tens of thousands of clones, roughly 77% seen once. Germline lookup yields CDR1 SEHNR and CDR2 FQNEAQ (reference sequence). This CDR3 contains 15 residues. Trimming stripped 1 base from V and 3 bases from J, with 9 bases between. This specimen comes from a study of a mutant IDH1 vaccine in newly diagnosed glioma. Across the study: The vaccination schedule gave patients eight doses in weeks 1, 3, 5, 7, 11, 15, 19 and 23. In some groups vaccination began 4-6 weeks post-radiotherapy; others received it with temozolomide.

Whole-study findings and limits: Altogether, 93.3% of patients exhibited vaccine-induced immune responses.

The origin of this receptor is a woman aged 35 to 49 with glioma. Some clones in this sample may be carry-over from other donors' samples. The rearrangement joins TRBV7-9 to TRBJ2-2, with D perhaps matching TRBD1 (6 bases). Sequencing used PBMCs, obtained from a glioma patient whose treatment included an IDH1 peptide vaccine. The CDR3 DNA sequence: TGTGCCAGCAGCTTAGGCAGGGGAGACACCGGGGAGCTGTTTTTT. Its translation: CASSLGRGDTGELFF.